One and the same sample provided the 16 T cell receptor beta chains below, sequenced in a study of blood T cells in healthy people across ages. The second PCR ran roughly 6 to 11 cycles with a sample-barcoded 5' primer and J-beta primers. TCRdb re-called the 5' RACE reads with MiXCR, one entry per CDR3 protein. Seen here are under 1,100,000 distinct CDR3 sequences, 25% observed once, and the top ten hold less than 0.75%. These data were also filed under a second study, of T cells of mothers and their children.

Material for sequencing was blood. The receptors originated from a girl aged 2 to 9 in good health.

This clonotype was counted between two and nine times. The rearrangement joins TRBV19 to TRBJ1-1; D remains unclear. This CDR3 spans 14 amino acids. The germline V and J ends were trimmed by 3 bases and 0 bases, with 8 bases remaining between them. Germline CDR1 reads LNHDA; CDR2 reads SQIVND (reference sequence). CDR3 loop: CASSIGLLNTEAFF. Here the CDR3 DNA reads TGTGCCAGTAGTATCGGACTGTTGAACACTGAAGCTTTCTTT.

J is TRBJ1-1 and V is TRBV6-6; D possibly corresponds to TRBD1 (6 bases). Germline CDR1 is MNHNY and CDR2 is SVGAGI (reference sequence). Trimming took off 0 bases at V and 7 bases at J, with 15 bases between the two ends. There are 15 residues in the CDR3. CDR3 nucleotide sequence: TGTGCCAGCAGTTACTCCCAGGGGCTTCTTGGTGAAGCTTTCTTT. Encoded protein: CASSYSQGLLGEAFF.

V and J are TRBV27 and TRBJ2-5, with a possible D match to TRBD2 (6 bases). The J call may be faulty, since TRBJ2-7 better matches the DNA end. CDR3 size: 12 residues. Germline values: CDR1 MNHEY, CDR2 SMNVEV (reference sequence). For the CDR3, the DNA is TGTGCCAGCATCGGAGGGCCCCACGAGCAGTACTTC. Protein sequence: CASIGGPHEQYF.

This clonotype was observed a few times. The chain couples TRBV4-3 to TRBJ1-4; a possible D gene is TRBD1 (6 bases). CDR3 size: 22 residues. Germline CDR1 LGHNA, CDR2 YSLEER. V dropped 1 base and J dropped 4 bases, with 31 bases sitting between them. Here the CDR3 DNA reads TGCGCCAGCAGCCAAGGGTTGCCTGCAGGGGCGGTTGGAGAGTGGAGTAATGAAAAACTGTTTTTT. Translating gives CASSQGLPAGAVGEWSNEKLFF.

The chain combines TRBV27 with TRBJ2-3; D not certain. V gave up 1 base and J gave up 0 bases, with 5 bases separating them. The CDR3 runs to 14 residues. Germline-derived CDR1 and CDR2 are MNHEY and SMNVEV (reference sequence). CDR3 nucleotide sequence: TGTGCCAGCAGTTTATACCAGAGCACAGATACGCAGTATTTT. Protein sequence: CASSLYQSTDTQYF.

This sequence joins TRBV11-1 and TRBJ1-1; D is possibly TRBD1 (6 bases). Germline CDR1 SGHAT, CDR2 FQDESV (reference sequence). This CDR3 is built from 14 residues. Trimming removed 3 bases at V and 5 bases at J, with 13 bases between. The CDR3 here is CASSFNRADTEAFF. Here the CDR3 DNA reads TGTGCCAGCAGCTTTAACAGGGCGGATACTGAAGCTTTCTTT.

The chain links TRBV19 to TRBJ2-7; D not resolved. From germline, CDR1 is LNHDA and CDR2 SQIVND (reference sequence). The CDR3 length is 16 residues. Between the trimmed V and J ends, which lost 6 bases and 2 bases, there was a span of 20 bases. CDR3 coding DNA: TGTGCCAGTAGCCCCTTCACAAGCGAGCTACCCTACGAGCAGTACTTC. Translated, it gives CASSPFTSELPYEQYF.

This chain connects TRBV4-2 to TRBJ2-7; D gene ambiguous. This CDR3 is 15 amino acids long. The V and J ends lost 5 bases and 1 base respectively, with 15 bases between them. Germline V gene data show CDR1 as LGHNA and CDR2 as YNFKEQ. The CDR3 here is CASSFPFAPSYEQYF. The CDR3 bases are TGTGCCAGCAGCTTCCCATTTGCGCCGTCCTACGAGCAGTACTTC.

The rearrangement joins TRBV5-1 to TRBJ2-5; 8 nucleotides agree with TRBD2. This CDR3 spans 15 amino acids. Trimming cost V 3 bases and J 2 bases; bases outside gene matches: 6. Per the germline V gene, CDR1 is SGHRS and CDR2 is YFSETQ. Written as DNA, the CDR3 is TGCGCCAGCAGCTCCTTAGCGGGATTGCAAGAGACCCAGTACTTC. Translating gives CASSSLAGLQETQYF. Based on the CDR3 plus reference TRBV5-1 and TRBJ2-5, the full variable domain is KAGVTQTPRYLIKTRGQQVTLSCSPISGHRSVSWYQQTPGQGLQFLFEYFSETQRNKGNFPGRFSGRQFSNSRSEMNVSTLELGDSALYLCASSSLAGLQETQYFGPGTRLLVL.

The chain links TRBV12-3 or TRBV12-4 to TRBJ1-2; D unresolved. The V end lost 3 bases, the J end lost 4 bases, and 15 bases lay between the germline ends. This CDR3 has 15 residues. This chain's CDR3 is CASSFFLGQIYGYTF. The DNA for the CDR3 is TGTGCCAGCAGTTTCTTCCTCGGTCAGATCTATGGCTACACCTTC.

This clonotype was detected only a few times. The chain carries TRBV7-8 and TRBJ2-1; 7 bases map to TRBD1. The V and J ends lost 2 bases and 7 bases, in that order; junction bases with no gene match: 14. From germline, CDR1 is SGHVS and CDR2 FQNEAQ. The CDR3 totals 17 residues. The CDR3: CASSLRGTGAFLNEQFF. Written as DNA, the CDR3 is TGTGCCAGCAGCTTAAGGGGTACAGGGGCTTTTTTGAATGAGCAGTTCTTC.

V gene TRBV7-8 combines with J gene TRBJ2-7; 8 bases are shared with TRBD1. This CDR3 region has 16 residues. Germline V gene sequence: CDR1 SGHVS, CDR2 FQNEAQ. V lost 2 bases and J lost 3; bases outside the gene matches: 9. In DNA form, the CDR3 reads TGTGCCAGCAGCTTATCAAGGCAGGGGGCGGACTACGAGCAGTACTTC. Protein: CASSLSRQGADYEQYF.

Concerning this clonotype: One end of the junction fails to match germline, which may point to a read error. V gene TRBV4-3 combines with J gene TRBJ2-1, with D uncertain. The CDR3 length is 15 residues. Germline CDR1 LGHNA, CDR2 YSLEER. The CDR3 is CASSQDSGSYDEQFF. CDR3 nucleotides: TGCGCCAGCAGCCAGGATTCGGGTTCCTACGATGAGCAGTTCTTC.

V usage is TRBV15 and J usage is TRBJ2-1; 12 bases match TRBD2. The CDR3 totals 14 residues. The V segment lost 4 bases and the J segment 8 bases; nucleotides outside the gene matches: 3. Germline V gives CDR1 LNHNV, CDR2 YYDKDF (reference sequence). This CDR3 reads CATSTGLAGYEQFF. The CDR3 DNA follows: TGTGCCACCAGCACGGGACTAGCGGGTTATGAGCAGTTCTTC.

This clonotype appeared a few times. The V call is TRBV7-2, the J call TRBJ2-5; D is ambiguous. CDR3 length equals 12 residues. Germline CDR1 reads SGHTA; CDR2 reads FQGNSA. Deletions cut 9 bases from V and 2 bases from J, with 10 bases between. The CDR3: CASRPIQETQYF. In DNA form, the CDR3 reads TGTGCCAGTAGACCGATACAAGAGACCCAGTACTTC.

The chain is built from TRBV20-1 and TRBJ2-1; maybe TRBD1 (6 bases). The CDR3 runs to 11 residues. Trimming cost V 8 bases and J 7 bases, with 12 bases left between them. Germline CDR1 DFQATT, CDR2 SNEGSKA (reference sequence). This CDR3 is CSKQGENEQFF. The CDR3 nucleotides read TGCAGTAAACAGGGTGAGAATGAGCAGTTCTTC.